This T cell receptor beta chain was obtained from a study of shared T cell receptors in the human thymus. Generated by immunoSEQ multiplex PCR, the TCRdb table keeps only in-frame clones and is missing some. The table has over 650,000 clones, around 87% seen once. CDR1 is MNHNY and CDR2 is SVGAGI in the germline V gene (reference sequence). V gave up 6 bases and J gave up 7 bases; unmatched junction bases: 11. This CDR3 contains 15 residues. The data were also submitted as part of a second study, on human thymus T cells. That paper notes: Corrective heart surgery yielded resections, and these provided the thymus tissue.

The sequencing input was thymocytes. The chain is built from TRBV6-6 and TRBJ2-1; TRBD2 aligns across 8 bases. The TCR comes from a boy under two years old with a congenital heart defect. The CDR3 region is CASRTDSGTGNEQFF. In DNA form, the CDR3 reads TGTGCCAGCAGGACCGATAGCGGGACTGGAAATGAGCAGTTCTTC.